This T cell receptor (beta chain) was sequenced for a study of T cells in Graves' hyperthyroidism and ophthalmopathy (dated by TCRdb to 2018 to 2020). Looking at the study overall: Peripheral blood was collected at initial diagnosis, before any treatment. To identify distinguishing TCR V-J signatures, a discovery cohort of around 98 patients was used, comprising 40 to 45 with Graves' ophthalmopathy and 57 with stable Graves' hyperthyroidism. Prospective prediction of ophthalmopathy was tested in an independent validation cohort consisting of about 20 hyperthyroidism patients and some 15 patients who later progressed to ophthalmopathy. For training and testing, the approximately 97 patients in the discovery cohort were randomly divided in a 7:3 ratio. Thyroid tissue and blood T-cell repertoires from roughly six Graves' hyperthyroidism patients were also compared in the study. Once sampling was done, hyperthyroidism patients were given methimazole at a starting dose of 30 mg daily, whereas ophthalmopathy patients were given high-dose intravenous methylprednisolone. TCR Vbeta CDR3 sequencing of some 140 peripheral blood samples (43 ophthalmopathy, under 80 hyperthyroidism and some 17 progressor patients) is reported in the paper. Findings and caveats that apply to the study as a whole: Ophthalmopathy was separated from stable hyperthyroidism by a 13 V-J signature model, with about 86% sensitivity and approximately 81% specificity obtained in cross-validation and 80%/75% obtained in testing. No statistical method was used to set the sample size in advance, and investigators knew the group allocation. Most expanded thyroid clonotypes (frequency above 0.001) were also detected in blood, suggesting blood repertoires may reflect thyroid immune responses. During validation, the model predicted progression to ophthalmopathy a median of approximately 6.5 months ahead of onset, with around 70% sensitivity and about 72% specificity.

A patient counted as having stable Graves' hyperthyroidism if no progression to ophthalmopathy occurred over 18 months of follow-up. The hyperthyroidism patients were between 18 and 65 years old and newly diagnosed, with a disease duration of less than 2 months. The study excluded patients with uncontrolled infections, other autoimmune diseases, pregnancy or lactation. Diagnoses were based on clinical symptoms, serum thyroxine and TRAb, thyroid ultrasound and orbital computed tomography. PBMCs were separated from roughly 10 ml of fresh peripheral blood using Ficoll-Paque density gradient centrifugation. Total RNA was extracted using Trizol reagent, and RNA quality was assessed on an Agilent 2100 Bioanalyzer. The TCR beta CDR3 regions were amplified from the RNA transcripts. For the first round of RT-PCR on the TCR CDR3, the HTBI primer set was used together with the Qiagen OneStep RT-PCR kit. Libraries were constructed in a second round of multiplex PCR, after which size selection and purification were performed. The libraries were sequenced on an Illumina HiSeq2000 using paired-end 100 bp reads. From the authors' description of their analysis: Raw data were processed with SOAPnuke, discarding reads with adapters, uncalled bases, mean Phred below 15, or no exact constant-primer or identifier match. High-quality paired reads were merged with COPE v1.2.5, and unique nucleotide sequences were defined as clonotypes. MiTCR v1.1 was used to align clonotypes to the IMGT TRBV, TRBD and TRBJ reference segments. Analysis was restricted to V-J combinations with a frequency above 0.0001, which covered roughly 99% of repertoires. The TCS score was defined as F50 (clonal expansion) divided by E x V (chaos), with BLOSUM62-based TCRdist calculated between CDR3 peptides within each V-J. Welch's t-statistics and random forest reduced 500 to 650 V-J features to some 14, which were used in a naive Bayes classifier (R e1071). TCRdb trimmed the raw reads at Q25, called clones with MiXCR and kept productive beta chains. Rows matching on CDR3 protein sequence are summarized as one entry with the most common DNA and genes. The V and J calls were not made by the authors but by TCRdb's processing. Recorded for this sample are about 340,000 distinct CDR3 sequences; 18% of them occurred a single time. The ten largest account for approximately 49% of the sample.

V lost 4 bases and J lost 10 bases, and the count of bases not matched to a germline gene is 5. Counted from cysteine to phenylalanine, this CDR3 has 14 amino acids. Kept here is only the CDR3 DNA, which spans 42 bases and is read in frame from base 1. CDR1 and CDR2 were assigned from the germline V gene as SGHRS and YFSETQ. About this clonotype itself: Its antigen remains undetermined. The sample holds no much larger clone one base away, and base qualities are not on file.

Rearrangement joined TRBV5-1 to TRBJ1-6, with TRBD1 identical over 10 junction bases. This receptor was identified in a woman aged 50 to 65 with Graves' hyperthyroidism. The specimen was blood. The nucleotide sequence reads TGCGCCAGCAGCCTAGGACAGGGGGAATCACCCCTCCACTTT. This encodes CASSLGQGESPLHF.